The text below deals with one TCR beta chain. The data were taken from a study of T cell changes during pregnancy in multiple sclerosis. CDR1 and CDR2 from the germline V gene are MRHNA and SNTAGT. The CDR3 sequence is 16 residues long. Trimming cost V 6 bases and J 1 base; bases outside gene matches: 10. Only in-frame clones appear in the TCRdb table, and some are missing; sequencing was by immunoSEQ multiplex PCR. This table has about 100,000 clones, approximately 90% appearing once. The origin of this receptor is a female donor with multiple sclerosis, enrolled in a pregnancy study. The sequences come from peripheral blood, collected after pregnancy. This chain joins TRBV6-4 and TRBJ1-2; 8 bases fit TRBD1. The CDR3 bases are TGTGCCAGCAGCCCAGGGGGCGACCCTCATAACTATGGCTACACCTTC. Amino acids: CASSPGGDPHNYGYTF.